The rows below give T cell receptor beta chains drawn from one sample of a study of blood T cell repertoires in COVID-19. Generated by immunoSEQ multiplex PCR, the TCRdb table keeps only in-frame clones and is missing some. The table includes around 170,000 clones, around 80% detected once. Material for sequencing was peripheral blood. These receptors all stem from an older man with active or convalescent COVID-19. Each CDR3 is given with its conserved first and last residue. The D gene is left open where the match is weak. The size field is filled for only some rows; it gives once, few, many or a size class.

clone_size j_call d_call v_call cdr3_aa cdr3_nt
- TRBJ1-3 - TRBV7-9 CASSFSPPGRSGNTIYF TGTGCCAGCAGCTTCAGTCCCCCAGGGCGCTCTGGAAACACCATATATTTT
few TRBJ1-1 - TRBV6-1 CASSAPTPGDKWNTEAFF TGTGCCAGCAGTGCCCCTACCCCCGGGGACAAATGGAACACTGAAGCTTTCTTT
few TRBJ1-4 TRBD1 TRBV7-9 CASSYVLQGETNEKLFF TGTGCCAGCAGTTACGTTTTACAGGGGGAGACTAATGAAAAACTGTTTTTT
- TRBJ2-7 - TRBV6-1 CASSVLGLDTPYEQYF TGTGCCAGCAGTGTACTAGGACTTGATACTCCCTACGAGCAGTACTTC
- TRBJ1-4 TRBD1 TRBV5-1 CASSSRTGDEKLFF TGCGCCAGCAGCTCGCGGACAGGGGATGAAAAACTGTTTTTT
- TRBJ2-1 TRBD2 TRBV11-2 CASSLVLAGGNEQFF TGTGCCAGCAGCTTAGTGCTAGCGGGAGGGAATGAGCAGTTCTTC
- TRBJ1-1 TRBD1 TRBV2 CASSDRGVGNTEAFF TGTGCCAGCAGCGACAGGGGGGTGGGGAACACTGAAGCTTTCTTT
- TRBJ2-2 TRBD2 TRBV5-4 CASSLAGGTTGELFF TGTGCCAGCAGCTTGGCGGGAGGGACCACCGGGGAGCTGTTTTTT
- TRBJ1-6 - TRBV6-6 CASSYGRSTDNSPLHF TGTGCCAGCAGTTATGGCAGATCCACCGATAATTCACCCCTCCACTTT
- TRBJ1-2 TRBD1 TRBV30 CAWVGQGAANYGYTF TGTGCCTGGGTCGGACAGGGGGCTGCTAACTATGGCTACACCTTC
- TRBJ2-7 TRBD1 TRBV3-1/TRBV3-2 CASSPEWAGGYEQYF TGTGCCAGCAGCCCTGAATGGGCAGGGGGCTACGAGCAGTACTTC
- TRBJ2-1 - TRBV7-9 CASTLTIYNEQFF TGTGCCAGCACCCTAACTATATACAATGAGCAGTTCTTC
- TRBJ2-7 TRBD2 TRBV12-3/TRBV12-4 CASSWDSGGQYF TGTGCCAGCAGTTGGGATAGCGGGGGCCAGTACTTC
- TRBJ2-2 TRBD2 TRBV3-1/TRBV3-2 CASRSLSGGAGELFF TGTGCCAGCAGGAGCCTTAGCGGGGGGGCCGGGGAGCTGTTTTTT
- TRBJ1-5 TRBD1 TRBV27 CASSLYSSGTDSNQPQHF TGTGCCAGCAGTTTATACTCCTCCGGGACAGATAGCAATCAGCCCCAGCATTTT
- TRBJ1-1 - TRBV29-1 CSVGVSGTGTEAFF TGCAGCGTCGGAGTGTCTGGGACTGGCACTGAAGCTTTCTTT
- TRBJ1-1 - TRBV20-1 CSASQGSGEAFF TGCAGTGCTAGTCAAGGGAGTGGTGAAGCTTTCTTT
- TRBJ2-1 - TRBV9 CASSITGPSNEQFF TGTGCCAGCAGCATAACAGGGCCCTCCAATGAGCAGTTCTTC